Below, 18 T cell receptor beta chains from the same sample are listed, as sequenced in a study of T cell responses to AZD1222 COVID-19 vaccine. The table came from immunoSEQ multiplex PCR; TCRdb's copy has only in-frame clones and leaves some out. The table has over 100,000 clones, roughly 93% seen once. The starting material was peripheral blood, obtained 28 days after the second AZD1222 dose. The receptors shown here come from an adult who received the AZD1222 COVID-19 vaccine.

The gene calls are TRBV19 and TRBJ2-3, with D possibly called TRBD1 or TRBD2 (5 bases each). Trimming cost V 6 bases and J 4 bases, with 14 bases left between them. This CDR3 has 14 residues. Germline CDR1 and CDR2: LNHDA and SQIVND (reference sequence). Here the CDR3 reads CASSRGRWADTQYF. The CDR3 coding sequence is TGTGCCAGTAGCCGGGGCAGGTGGGCAGATACGCAGTATTTT.

The rearrangement uses TRBV11-2 and TRBJ1-2; weak D call: TRBD1 (6 bases). Germline-derived CDR1 and CDR2 are SGHAT and FQNNGV. The length of the CDR3 is 12 residues. V lost 3 bases, J lost 5 bases, and 7 bases lay in between. CDR3 sequence (DNA): TGTGCCAGCAGCTTGGACAGTTATGGCTACACCTTC. Encoded protein: CASSLDSYGYTF.

This chain links TRBV6-1 with TRBJ1-5; D call uncertain. This CDR3 is 14 amino acids long. The V and J ends lost 1 base and 1 base respectively, with 5 bases between them. Germline V gene sequence: CDR1 MNHNS, CDR2 SASEGT. The CDR3 loop is CASSEVGSNQPQHF. CDR3 nucleotide sequence: TGTGCCAGCAGTGAAGTTGGAAGCAATCAGCCCCAGCATTTT.

V usage is TRBV27 and J usage is TRBJ1-2; D gene ambiguous. Germline CDR1 MNHEY, CDR2 SMNVEV (reference sequence). V shed 3 bases and J shed 4 bases, with 9 bases lying between them. The CDR3 length is 13 residues. The CDR3 coding sequence is TGTGCCAGCAGTTTTGGGCCCCTCTATGGCTACACCTTC. The encoded protein is CASSFGPLYGYTF.

The chain recombines TRBV4-2 with TRBJ1-3; D may be TRBD1 (5 bases). Trimming stripped 4 bases from V and 4 bases from J, with 11 bases between. CDR3 length: 14 amino acids. Germline CDR1 and CDR2: LGHNA and YNFKEQ. The CDR3 region has the DNA TGTGCCAGCAGCCCGCGGGGGATAGGAAACACCATATATTTT. It specifies CASSPRGIGNTIYF.

As concerns this clone: The same CDR3 arises from other DNA sequences in this sample as well. The chain uses TRBV6-1 and TRBJ1-6, with TRBD1 identical over 9 bases. Germline assignment: CDR1 MNHNS and CDR2 SASEGT. The CDR3 totals 14 residues. J lost 9 bases, V lost 3 bases, and 3 bases had no gene match. The CDR3 nucleotides are TGTGCCAGCAGTGAGACAGGGGGAAGTTCACCCCTCCACTTT. Encoded protein: CASSETGGSSPLHF.

The chain combines TRBV10-3 with TRBJ1-6; 9 bases map to TRBD1. J lost 11 bases, V lost 0 bases, and 5 bases had no gene match. This CDR3 is built from 15 residues. Germline loops: CDR1 ENHRY, CDR2 SYGVKD. The CDR3 sequence: CAISESGQGETPLHF. CDR3 nucleotides: TGTGCCATCAGTGAGTCGGGACAGGGTGAGACACCCCTCCACTTT.

The chain carries TRBV18 and TRBJ2-7; no definite D call. This CDR3 has 13 amino acids. The germline gives CDR1 KGHSH, CDR2 LQKENI. Trimming removed 3 bases at V and 5 bases at J, with 11 bases between. In DNA, the CDR3 is TGTGCCAGCTCACCTCTCCACGAAGACGAGCAGTACTTC. Protein product: CASSPLHEDEQYF.

The chain combines TRBV9 with TRBJ2-7, with D maybe TRBD1 (5 bases). The CDR3 spans 12 residues. The germline CDR1 and CDR2 sequences are SGDLS and YYNGEE. Trimming left V 3 bases short and J 2 bases short, with 6 bases between. The DNA of the CDR3 is TGTGCCAGCAGCGGACAGACCTACGAGCAGTACTTC. This sequence encodes CASSGQTYEQYF.

There are a few counts of this clone. The chain uses TRBV9 and TRBJ2-7; a weak D match, TRBD1 (6 bases). CDR3 length equals 14 residues. V lost 0 bases to trimming and J lost 3 bases, with 10 bases between them. Germline CDR1 reads SGDLS; CDR2 reads YYNGEE. The CDR3 region has the DNA TGTGCCAGCAGCGTAGGCGCAGGGGTCTACGAGCAGTACTTC. Translated: CASSVGAGVYEQYF.

The sample holds one count of this clone. The V call is TRBV30, the J call TRBJ1-5; TRBD1 matches 7 bases. CDR1 is GTSNPN, CDR2 SVGIG, per germline (reference sequence). After removal of 1 base from V and 3 bases from J, the junction contained 3 bases not matched to a gene. The CDR3 has 14 residues. The CDR3 bases are TGTGCCTGGAGTGCCGGGACAGTCAATCAGCCCCAGCATTTT. Its translation is CAWSAGTVNQPQHF.

The gene calls are TRBV29-1 and TRBJ2-5; the D gene could be TRBD1 or TRBD2 (5 bases each). The length of the CDR3 is 13 residues. Trimming took 4 bases from V and 5 from J, leaving 14 bases between them. Germline lookup yields CDR1 SQVTM and CDR2 ANQGSEA. CDR3 in amino acids: CSVANGWGETQYF. The CDR3 coding sequence is TGCAGCGTTGCGAACGGCTGGGGGGAGACCCAGTACTTC.

The rearrangement joins TRBV5-4 to TRBJ1-1, with TRBD1 as a possible D gene (5 bases). The CDR3 sequence is 13 residues long. CDR1 is SGHNT and CDR2 is YYREEE in the germline V gene (reference sequence). V was shortened by 0 bases and J by 7 bases, with 10 bases between the two germline ends. For the CDR3, the DNA is TGTGCCAGCAGCTTGGACAGGCGATTTGAAGCTTTCTTT. Protein: CASSLDRRFEAFF.

The rearrangement links TRBV6-5 to TRBJ1-5; D is uncertain. The ends were cut back, 5 bases at V and 0 bases at J, with 11 bases in the middle. CDR1 is MNHEY and CDR2 is SVGAGI in the germline V gene. This CDR3 has 15 amino acids. The CDR3 is CASSPQSLSNQPQHF. In DNA form, the CDR3 reads TGTGCCAGCAGTCCTCAGTCTCTTAGCAATCAGCCCCAGCATTTT.

This clone was observed once. The rearrangement uses TRBV2 and TRBJ2-1; 8 nucleotides line up with TRBD2. In germline, CDR1 is SNHLY, CDR2 FYNNEI. The CDR3 is 14 amino acids. With 7 bases clipped from V and 10 bases from J, the junction kept 12 bases outside the gene matches. The CDR3 loop reads CASTGTRAVKEQFF. The CDR3 nucleotides read TGTGCCAGCACCGGGACTAGAGCAGTTAAAGAGCAGTTCTTC.

The chain links TRBV5-1 to TRBJ2-6; D is ambiguous. Germline V gene data show CDR1 as SGHRS and CDR2 as YFSETQ. Trimming took 0 bases from V and 0 from J, leaving 7 bases between them. This CDR3 has 16 residues. The CDR3 reads CASSLVQYSGANVLTF. CDR3 DNA sequence: TGCGCCAGCAGCTTGGTTCAGTACTCTGGGGCCAACGTCCTGACTTTC.

Of note for this clone: Other DNA sequences of this sample code for an identical CDR3. The V and J genes are TRBV7-9 and TRBJ2-7, with D possibly TRBD1 on 5 matching bases. The CDR3 runs 12 residues. Trimming removed 2 bases from V and 3 bases from J, with 5 bases in between. CDR1 is SEHNR, CDR2 FQNEAQ, per germline (reference sequence). This chain's CDR3 is CASSLQGYEQYF. DNA of the CDR3: TGTGCCAGCAGCTTACAGGGCTACGAGCAGTACTTC.

This chain links TRBV9 with TRBJ2-1; 11 bases match TRBD2. J gave up 8 bases and V 4 bases, and 8 bases lay outside the gene matches. The CDR3 runs 15 residues. Germline V lookup: CDR1 SGDLS, CDR2 YYNGEE. The DNA of the CDR3 is TGTGCCAGCAGCCCCCCCGGGACTAGCGGTCATGAGCAGTTCTTC. Protein: CASSPPGTSGHEQFF.